This T cell receptor beta chain originates from a study of T cell responses to AZD1222 COVID-19 vaccine (dated by TCRdb to 2020 to 2023). The study in broad terms: TCR sequencing covered roughly 230 trial participants: 200 to 220 given two doses of AZD1222 and about 26 given two doses of MenACWY control vaccine. Trial participants were enrolled by age into 18-55, 56-69 and 70-plus year subgroups, with around 150, 28 and 57 TCR-sequenced participants respectively.

On this clone: What this receptor recognizes is not known. No quality values exist for individual bases; no much larger clone is one base distant.

What the time point label conveys for this sample: baseline before first vaccination. The treatment or condition label here, explained by the study, means: meningococcal conjugate vaccine given as trial control. The vaccinee samples were drawn from two UK trials, COV001 and COV002, one of which was a single-blind randomized controlled phase 2/3 trial testing AZD1222 (ChAdOx1 nCoV-19) in healthy adults. For TCRbeta chain sequencing, PBMC samples from trial participants were taken at day 0 and at day 28 after the second dose. The CDR3 regions of human TCRbeta chains were analyzed by immunosequencing. For the original study's pipeline: TCRs in the repertoires were compared against a reference library of SARS-CoV-2-specific TCRs that had been generated with the MIRA antigen-specificity platform. Breadth was defined as the fraction of unique TCRs that were SARS-CoV-2-associated, and depth was defined as the fraction of total T cells that were SARS-CoV-2-associated. Using the MIRA data, each spike-specific TCR was mapped to the spike region that the TCR reacts to and placed in a CD4 or CD8 class. Log10-transformed breadth and depth values were compared by one-way ANOVA with Sidak's multiple comparisons tests. TCRdb holds this immuneACCESS table with in-frame rearrangements only. Some clones are missing; in checked studies, unresolved V genes explain under half, and the rest has no known cause. Clone size and the V and J calls come from that table; the DNA yielded D and trimming. The sample records more than 95,000 clones, 80% to 90% of which are singletons. 8.5% to 14% of the sample rests with the top ten.

The CDR3, cysteine through phenylalanine, is 13 amino acids long. The kept DNA is CDR3 alone, 39 bases in frame from the first base. CDR1 is given as KGHSH and CDR2 as LQKENI, both from the germline V gene. V was cut back by 2 bases and J by 1 base, leaving a gap of 5 bases between them. Paper-wide results and their limitations: The 56-69-year group was small, and its depth increase did not reach significance, likely because of low power. Most participants were white British and females outnumbered males, and the authors suggested that clonal diversity may have been underestimated. Nearly half of unique spike-specific TCRs reportedly recognized epitopes outside regions mutated in the B.1.351 and B.1.1.7 variants. After two AZD1222 doses, both the breadth and the depth of spike-specific TCRs were significantly higher than at day 0 and than in MenACWY recipients. Vaccine-associated CD4 TCRs spanned the whole spike protein, with dominant responses in regions 160-218 and 743-854. No day 14 peak-response samples were available, so repertoires were characterized only after the peak T cell response. Conclusions about previously exposed vaccinees are limited, since just 5 or 6 AZD1222 recipients were seropositive for SARS-CoV-2 at baseline.

Here the chain combines TRBV18 and TRBJ1-1, with no confidently assigned D gene. Here the sequenced sample was peripheral blood, taken on day 0 of MenACWY control vaccination. This TCR came from an adult in good health. The encoded CDR3 is CASSPSANTEAFF. The DNA sequence follows: TGTGCCAGCTCACCAAGCGCGAACACTGAAGCTTTCTTT.